Presented here are 28 T cell receptor beta chains from one specimen sequenced in a study of CDR3 diversity in severe acne. Each CDR3 protein gets one entry after TCRdb re-called the PCR reads with MiXCR. Counted here are about 84,000 distinct CDR3 sequences, under 65% occurring once; the ten biggest clones make up roughly an eighth. Specimen: blood. The receptors shown here come from a male donor in good health, without acne.

In DNA form, the CDR3 reads TGCAGCGTTGAGGGGGGGTTGAATGAGCAGTTCTTC. Its translation: CSVEGGLNEQFF. This chain connects TRBV29-1 to TRBJ2-1; TRBD2 agrees at 7 bases. The CDR3 totals 12 residues. The germline V gene has CDR1 SQVTM and CDR2 ANQGSEA. Germline trimming cut 3 bases from V and 7 bases from J; bases unmatched to any gene: 3.

This clonotype was found many times. Because the CDR3 is missing its conserved closing phenylalanine or tryptophan, this is likely a read error. The J gene is TRBJ2-7, the V gene TRBV5-6; D gene uncertain. This CDR3 spans 14 amino acids. CDR1 and CDR2 from the germline V gene are SGHDT and YYEEEE. V lost 1 base and J lost 1, with 9 bases in between. The CDR3 here is CASSLLRRSYEQYL. Here the CDR3 DNA reads TGTGCCAGCAGCTTGCTGCGGCGATCCTACGAGCAGTACCTC.

The chain joins TRBV7-3 to TRBJ1-1; D gene uncertain. Looked up from germline, CDR1 is SGHTA and CDR2 is FQGTGA. The CDR3 length is 14 residues. V lost 6 bases and J lost 4, with 15 bases in between. CDR3 DNA sequence: TGTGCCAGCAGTTACCTGTCGGGGAGCACTGAAGCTTTCTTT. It encodes CASSYLSGSTEAFF. Filled out from reference TRBV7-3 and TRBJ1-1, the complete variable domain reads GAGVSQTPSNKVTEKGKYVELRCDPISGHTALYWYRQSLGQGPEFLIYFQGTGAADDSGLPNDRFFAVRPEGSVSTLKIQRTERGDSAVYLCASSYLSGSTEAFFGQGTRLTVV.

The chain couples TRBV6-5 to TRBJ2-5; 8 nucleotides line up with TRBD2. Germline values: CDR1 MNHEY, CDR2 SVGAGI. With 6 bases clipped from V and 1 base from J, the junction kept 4 bases outside the gene matches. The CDR3 sequence is 14 residues long. The CDR3 protein is CASSPGLAQETQYF. The DNA of the CDR3 is TGTGCCAGCAGCCCTGGACTAGCCCAAGAGACCCAGTACTTC.

Ten or more counts support this clonotype. This sequence joins TRBV4-2 and TRBJ2-7; perhaps TRBD2 as D (6 bases). The V end lost 0 bases, the J end lost 4 bases, and 10 bases lay between the germline ends. Germline lookup yields CDR1 LGHNA and CDR2 YNFKEQ. The CDR3 is 14 amino acids. The CDR3 spells CASSQEGLDYEQYF. CDR3 DNA sequence: TGTGCCAGCAGCCAAGAGGGACTGGATTACGAGCAGTACTTC.

The chain is built from TRBV9 and TRBJ2-2; D remains unclear. Trimming stripped 0 bases from V and 1 base from J, with 10 bases between. The germline V gene encodes CDR1 SGDLS and CDR2 YYNGEE. The CDR3 loop spans 16 amino acids. The CDR3 sequence is CASSVDWTVNTGELFF. DNA of the CDR3: TGTGCCAGCAGCGTAGACTGGACGGTGAACACCGGGGAGCTGTTTTTT.

The chain is built from TRBV11-1 and TRBJ2-2, with 11 bases that match TRBD2. CDR1 and CDR2 from the germline V gene are SGHAT and FQDESV (reference sequence). Losses at the gene ends were 3 bases for V and 4 bases for J; bases not matched to a gene: 1. CDR3 length: 15 residues. The CDR3 DNA is TGTGCCAGCAGCTTCCTAGCGGGAGGCACCGGGGAGCTGTTTTTT. It translates to CASSFLAGGTGELFF.

The chain recombines TRBV6-5 with TRBJ2-7; D perhaps matches TRBD2 (5 bases). The CDR3 runs 12 residues. V gave up 7 bases and J gave up 7 bases, with 14 bases separating them. The germline gives CDR1 MNHEY, CDR2 SVGAGI. CDR3 protein: CASTLRGREQYF. In DNA, the CDR3 is TGTGCCAGCACGTTAAGAGGGCGGGAGCAGTACTTC.

This chain joins TRBV9 and TRBJ2-2; 8 nucleotides agree with TRBD2. Trimming removed 3 bases from V and 1 base from J; junction bases left unmatched: 5. This CDR3 is built from 16 residues. Germline loops: CDR1 SGDLS, CDR2 YYNGEE. The CDR3 DNA reads TGTGCCAGCAGCGCGGGGGGGGGGATGAACACCGGGGAGCTGTTTTTT. It codes for CASSAGGGMNTGELFF.

In this sample, this clonotype turned up once. CDR3: CASSLNQVVGGYTF. For the CDR3, the DNA is TGTGCCAGCAGCCTAAACCAGGTTGTAGGAGGCTACACCTTC. The chain has TRBV7-3 and TRBJ1-2; D unresolved. Germline V gene sequence: CDR1 SGHTA, CDR2 FQGTGA. V lost 5 bases to trimming and J lost 8 bases, with 18 bases between them. The CDR3 is 14 amino acids. The full variable domain, its missing parts supplied by reference TRBV7-3 and TRBJ1-2, is GAGVSQTPSNKVTEKGKYVELRCDPISGHTALYWYRQSLGQGPEFLIYFQGTGAADDSGLPNDRFFAVRPEGSVSTLKIQRTERGDSAVYLCASSLNQVVGGYTFGSGTRLTVV.

This clonotype was counted only a few times. V gene TRBV7-2 combines with J gene TRBJ1-2; 7 positions agree with TRBD1. Germline CDR1 SGHTA, CDR2 FQGNSA. Germline trimming cut 5 bases from V and 7 bases from J; bases unmatched to any gene: 10. The CDR3 loop spans 14 amino acids. CDR3 residues: CASSRYASGGGYTF. CDR3 bases: TGTGCCAGCAGCCGATACGCGTCAGGGGGTGGCTACACCTTC.

The J gene is TRBJ1-2, the V gene TRBV28; D gene unclear. Trimming stripped 4 bases from V and 8 bases from J, with 8 bases between. CDR1 is MDHEN, CDR2 SYDVKM, per germline. This CDR3 is built from 11 residues. This CDR3 reads CASSSLRGYTF. The DNA of the CDR3 is TGTGCCAGCAGTTCCCTTAGAGGCTACACCTTC.

This clonotype was observed once. A read error may produce the germline difference seen at one junction end. The CDR3 reads CAISGGARDEQFF. CDR3 DNA sequence: TGTGCCATCAGCGGGGGGGCCAGGGATGAGCAGTTCTTC. This sequence joins TRBV9 and TRBJ2-1, with 10 bases identical to TRBD2. Looked up from germline, CDR1 is SGDLS and CDR2 is YYNGEE. The CDR3 contains 13 residues.

In this sample, this clonotype turned up a few times. The V and J genes are TRBV6-5 and TRBJ1-2; the match to TRBD1 covers 11 bases. The trim removed 5 bases at V and 2 bases at J, leaving 10 bases unmatched. This CDR3 region has 17 residues. Germline V gene lookup returns CDR1 MNHEY and CDR2 SVGAGI. The CDR3 loop is CASSPPSGQGANYGYTF. The DNA of the CDR3 is TGTGCCAGCAGTCCACCCTCCGGACAGGGGGCAAACTATGGCTACACCTTC.

The chain is built from TRBV6-5 and TRBJ2-7, with 14 bases aligning to TRBD2. The CDR3 extends over 16 amino acids. V shed 5 bases and J 7 bases; nucleotides not matched to a gene: 10. Germline CDR1 reads MNHEY; CDR2 reads SVGAGI. DNA of the CDR3: TGTGCCAGCAGTCAAGGGACTAGCGGGAGCTGGAGGGAGCAGTACTTC. Protein: CASSQGTSGSWREQYF.

There are a few counts of this clonotype. The chain links TRBV29-1 to TRBJ2-5; D is possibly TRBD1 (6 bases). The CDR3 has 12 amino acids. V lost 3 bases and J 4 bases, leaving 9 bases between the germline ends. Germline V gene data show CDR1 as SQVTM and CDR2 as ANQGSEA. CDR3 DNA: TGCAGCGTTGAGCAGGGGCGAGAGACCCAGTACTTC. Amino acids: CSVEQGRETQYF.

The table lists this clonotype with a few counts. The chain combines TRBV29-1 with TRBJ1-5; the D gene is possibly TRBD1 (6 bases). CDR3 length equals 14 residues. Per the germline V gene, CDR1 is SQVTM and CDR2 is ANQGSEA. The germline V and J ends were trimmed by 7 bases and 1 base, with 14 bases remaining between them. As DNA, the CDR3 is TGCAGCGCCCTGGCCGGGACAAGCAATCAGCCCCAGCATTTT. This translates into CSALAGTSNQPQHF.

This chain links TRBV20-1 with TRBJ2-7, with D possibly TRBD1 on 5 matching bases. With 0 bases removed from V and 3 bases from J, the gap between germline ends came to 18 bases. The CDR3 sequence is 16 residues long. In germline, CDR1 is DFQATT, CDR2 SNEGSKA (reference sequence). The CDR3 sequence: CSARDRARAVYYEQYF. The CDR3 nucleotides are TGCAGTGCTAGAGATCGAGCCAGGGCGGTTTACTACGAGCAGTACTTC.

CDR3 nucleotide sequence: TGTGCCAGCAGTCCCTACAGGGAGAACTATGGCTACACCTTC. Encoded protein: CASSPYRENYGYTF. V usage is TRBV27 and J usage is TRBJ1-2, with D possibly being TRBD1 (6 bases). The CDR3 length is 14 residues. Germline lookup yields CDR1 MNHEY and CDR2 SMNVEV (reference sequence). V was shortened by 5 bases and J by 2 bases, with 12 bases between the two germline ends.

The chain employs TRBV6-5 and TRBJ1-6; D remains ambiguous. The CDR3 loop spans 16 amino acids. Between the trimmed V and J ends, which lost 0 bases and 5 bases, there was a span of 11 bases. Germline assignment: CDR1 MNHEY and CDR2 SVGAGI. The DNA for the CDR3 is TGTGCCAGCAGTTACTCGATCAAGGCAGATAATTCACCCCTCCACTTT. This sequence encodes CASSYSIKADNSPLHF.

The chain is built from TRBV7-3 and TRBJ2-1, with 10 bases lining up with TRBD2. J lost 3 bases, V lost 3 bases, and 8 bases had no gene match. In germline, CDR1 is SGHTA, CDR2 FQGTGA. The CDR3 covers 17 residues. The DNA of the CDR3 is TGTGCCAGCAGCTTGACTACCGGGACTAGCGACTACAATGAGCAGTTCTTC. Translated: CASSLTTGTSDYNEQFF.

J is TRBJ2-7 and V is TRBV9; TRBD2 matches at 7 bases. Germline CDR1 SGDLS, CDR2 YYNGEE. J lost 2 bases, V lost 0 bases, and 5 bases had no gene match. The CDR3 length is 15 residues. The CDR3 reads CASSVAASGTYEQYF. The CDR3 DNA is TGTGCCAGCAGCGTAGCGGCTAGCGGAACCTACGAGCAGTACTTC.

In its sample, this clonotype ranks as medium-sized. The J gene is TRBJ2-7, the V gene TRBV20-1; TRBD2 agrees at 9 bases. Trimming cost V 4 bases and J 3 bases; bases outside gene matches: 4. This CDR3 comprises 13 residues. CDR1 and CDR2 from the germline V gene are DFQATT and SNEGSKA (reference sequence). CDR3 nucleotides: TGCAGTGCTAAGCTAGCGGGAAGCTACGAGCAGTACTTC. It yields the protein CSAKLAGSYEQYF.

This clonotype was observed a handful of times. The gene calls are TRBV20-1 and TRBJ2-7; 12 bases agree with TRBD2. The germline V gene encodes CDR1 DFQATT and CDR2 SNEGSKA (reference sequence). The CDR3 length is 14 residues. V shed 5 bases, J shed 4 bases, and the junction held 6 bases outside the gene matches. CDR3 in DNA: TGCAGTGCTCGTCGACTAGCGGGAGAGTACGAGCAGTACTTC. Translation: CSARRLAGEYEQYF.

The table lists this clonotype with a few counts. The rearrangement uses TRBV20-1 and TRBJ1-3; the D gene is possibly TRBD1 (5 bases). V was clipped by 0 bases and J by 4 bases, with 13 bases between them. Germline values: CDR1 DFQATT, CDR2 SNEGSKA (reference sequence). This CDR3 contains 15 residues. CDR3 sequence: CSARDLGARGNTIYF. CDR3 coding DNA: TGCAGTGCTAGAGATCTTGGGGCTAGGGGAAACACCATATATTTT.

This clonotype was seen at least ten times. The chain couples TRBV15 to TRBJ1-4, with 9 bases matching TRBD1. CDR1 LNHNV and CDR2 YYDKDF come from the germline V gene (reference sequence). The CDR3 sequence is 15 residues long. Unmatched junction bases numbered 4, after V lost 1 base and J lost 7 bases. CDR3 bases: TGTGCCACCAGCAGAGGGGGGACAGGGAGTGAAAAACTGTTTTTT. This sequence encodes CATSRGGTGSEKLFF.

The chain combines TRBV25-1 with TRBJ1-1; possible D gene TRBD1, 6 bases. The V end was cut by 0 bases, the J end by 5 bases, with 19 bases between. The CDR3 loop spans 17 amino acids. Germline CDR1 and CDR2: MGHDK and SYGVNS. In nucleotides, the CDR3 is TGTGCCAGCAGTGAATACATGGTCGGGAGGGGGAGGACTGAAGCTTTCTTT. Encoded protein: CASSEYMVGRGRTEAFF.

V and J are TRBV7-9 and TRBJ1-2; maybe TRBD1 (5 bases). The germline V gene encodes CDR1 SEHNR and CDR2 FQNEAQ (reference sequence). The CDR3 spans 14 residues. V lost 5 bases and J lost 7, with 17 bases in between. The DNA for the CDR3 is TGTGCCAGCAGCCTAAGTTTGGGGGGAGGTGGCTACACCTTC. Amino acid sequence: CASSLSLGGGGYTF.